The next 9 T cell receptor beta chains were all read from a single sample in a study of blood T cell repertoires in COVID-19. Sequencing was performed with immunoSEQ multiplex PCR; in TCRdb, only in-frame clones are kept and a portion is missing. The sample yields over 200,000 clones, 90% seen once. Sample: PBMCs or T cells enriched from blood (not recorded which). The receptors were gathered from a man aged 30 to 39 who had been exposed to COVID-19.

The genes are TRBV5-4 and TRBJ1-2; D gene ambiguous. Germline V CDR1 and CDR2: SGHNT, YYREEE (reference sequence). V lost 3 bases, J lost 10 bases, and 13 bases lay in between. The CDR3 sequence is 12 residues long. CDR3 sequence: CASSSTHRAYTF. The CDR3 DNA follows: TGTGCCAGCAGCTCGACCCACAGAGCCTACACCTTC.

The genes are TRBV7-8 and TRBJ1-1; weak D call: TRBD1 (6 bases). The CDR3 loop spans 15 amino acids. V lost 5 bases and J lost 3, with 16 bases in between. From germline, CDR1 is SGHVS and CDR2 FQNEAQ. CDR3 nucleotide sequence: TGTGCCAGCAGCGTTAGCGGGGGGCGGGACACTGAAGCTTTCTTT. This codes for CASSVSGGRDTEAFF.

The chain joins TRBV13 to TRBJ2-1; 9 bases fit TRBD2. This CDR3 has 15 amino acids. Germline CDR1 reads PRHDT; CDR2 reads FYEKMQ (reference sequence). Losses at the gene ends were 5 bases for V and 3 bases for J; bases not matched to a gene: 5. The CDR3 here is CASSARGGNYNEQFF. The CDR3 nucleotides read TGTGCCAGCAGCGCGCGGGGGGGAAACTACAATGAGCAGTTCTTC.

This clone was observed once. V is TRBV4-1 and J is TRBJ1-2; possibly TRBD1 for D (5 bases). The CDR3 totals 16 residues. CDR1 is MGHRA and CDR2 is YSYEKL in the germline V gene. Deletions cut 7 bases from V and 6 bases from J, with 24 bases between. CDR3 coding DNA: TGCGCCAGCAACCCCCCCGGAGGGGCGGGACTCGATGGCTACACCTTC. Encoded protein: CASNPPGGAGLDGYTF.

The genes are TRBV10-3 and TRBJ1-1, with unresolved D. Trimming cost V 3 bases and J 4 bases, with 12 bases left between them. The CDR3 sequence is 14 residues long. Germline CDR1 is ENHRY and CDR2 is SYGVKD. The CDR3 DNA is TGTGCCATCAGTGACCCCGGGAGGTTCACTGAAGCTTTCTTT. Translation gives CAISDPGRFTEAFF.

This rearrangement joins TRBV15 to TRBJ2-7; tentative D call: TRBD2 (6 bases). The germline V and J ends were trimmed by 5 bases and 4 bases, with 18 bases remaining between them. CDR3 size: 15 residues. CDR1 and CDR2 from the germline V gene are LNHNV and YYDKDF (reference sequence). CDR3 sequence: CATSGRLVSIYEQYF. The CDR3 coding sequence is TGTGCCACCAGCGGTAGACTAGTCTCGATATACGAGCAGTACTTC. The full variable domain, with the rest looked up from reference TRBV15 and TRBJ2-7, is DAMVIQNPRYQVTQFGKPVTLSCSQTLNHNVMYWYQQKSSQAPKLLFHYYDKDFNNEADTPDNFQSRRPNTSFCFLDIRSPGLGDTAMYLCATSGRLVSIYEQYFGPGTRLTVT.

The CDR3 loop reads CASSEARVARPSPLHF. Here the CDR3 DNA reads TGTGCCAGCAGTGAAGCGCGGGTAGCGCGCCCTTCACCCCTCCACTTT. The chain recombines TRBV2 with TRBJ1-6; D is unresolved. The CDR3 is made up of 16 amino acids. Germline values: CDR1 SNHLY, CDR2 FYNNEI. The V gene lost 0 bases and the J gene lost 9 bases, with 15 bases spanning the gap.

This chain connects TRBV9 to TRBJ1-2, with D possibly matching TRBD1 (5 bases). V was cut by 0 bases and J by 5 bases, with 5 bases left in between. Germline assignment: CDR1 SGDLS and CDR2 YYNGEE. The CDR3 length is 12 residues. CDR3 in amino acids: CASSVAGYGYTF. The CDR3 nucleotides are TGTGCCAGCAGCGTAGCAGGGTATGGCTACACCTTC.

The chain recombines TRBV5-4 with TRBJ2-5, with 9 positions matching TRBD2. Germline lookup yields CDR1 SGHNT and CDR2 YYREEE (reference sequence). V shed 4 bases, J shed 3 bases, and the junction held 4 bases outside the gene matches. This CDR3 comprises 14 residues. In nucleotides, the CDR3 is TGTGCCAGCAGCCTCCCTAGCGGGGAAGAGACCCAGTACTTC. Translation: CASSLPSGEETQYF. Using reference TRBV5-4 and TRBJ2-5 for the parts outside the CDR3, the full variable domain is ETGVTQSPTHLIKTRGQQVTLRCSSQSGHNTVSWYQQALGQGPQFIFQYYREEENGRGNFPPRFSGLQFPNYSSELNVNALELDDSALYLCASSLPSGEETQYFGPGTRLLVL.